The present T cell receptor (beta chain) was sequenced within a study of blood T cells in healthy people across ages. Trimming took 1 base from V and 9 from J; bases not matched to a gene: 8. The CDR3 has 15 amino acids. A second PCR, run for roughly 7 to 12 cycles, used a sample-barcoded 5' primer plus a J-beta primer mix. TCRdb re-derived calls from the 5' RACE reads in MiXCR, one entry per CDR3 protein. The table lists around 1,500,000 distinct CDR3 sequences, around 39% of them singletons. This clonotype was sampled from a woman aged 18-35 years in good health. Sequencing used blood. The J gene is TRBJ2-1, the V gene TRBV12-3 or TRBV12-4, with 8 bases that match TRBD2. The CDR3 protein is CASSLGGGLKGEQFF. The CDR3 DNA follows: TGTGCCAGCAGTTTAGGCGGGGGGCTAAAGGGTGAGCAGTTCTTC.